These 32 T cell receptor beta chains were all obtained from the same sample, sequenced in a study of CD8 T cells in ankylosing spondylitis (dated by TCRdb to 2015 to 2018). Library method: 5' RACE. Instrument used: Illumina HiSeq 2500. TCRdb's own reprocessing of the public reads used fastp at Q25 and MiXCR and kept productive beta chains. Rows are unified per CDR3 protein, each entry keeping the most common DNA and genes. For this sample there are roughly 230,000 distinct CDR3 sequences; roughly a tenth appear just once. The ten largest account for about 3% of the sample. Sequenced: blood, either unsorted or a sorted T cell fraction (not recorded which). The source is a male donor with ankylosing spondylitis or in good health (not recorded which).

This clonotype was detected many times. J is TRBJ2-1 and V is TRBV3-1; D might be TRBD1 (7 bases). V was trimmed by 4 bases and J by 8 bases, leaving 18 bases between them. This CDR3 is 15 amino acids long. Germline assignment: CDR1 LGHDT and CDR2 YNNKEL (reference sequence). The CDR3 spells CASSPQVGRGDEQFF. CDR3 DNA sequence: TGTGCCAGCAGCCCGCAAGTCGGCAGGGGGGATGAGCAGTTCTTC.

This clonotype occurred many times. This chain uses TRBV11-2 with TRBJ2-4; no reliable D call. CDR1 is SGHAT and CDR2 is FQNNGV in the germline V gene. The V end lost 0 bases, the J end lost 12 bases, and 12 bases lay between the germline ends. This CDR3 has 13 amino acids. In DNA form, the CDR3 reads TGTGCCAGCAGCTTAGATGGGTCGAGACCTCAGTACTTC. Its protein product is CASSLDGSRPQYF.

The V gene is TRBV20-1, the J gene TRBJ2-1; TRBD2 aligns across 10 bases. V lost 5 bases to trimming and J lost 1 base; unmatched junction nucleotides: 14. From germline, CDR1 is DFQATT and CDR2 SNEGSKA (reference sequence). This CDR3 comprises 18 residues. The CDR3 DNA reads as TGCAGTGCTCGACCCCTTCTGGGGACTAGCGCATCCTACAATGAGCAGTTCTTC. It encodes CSARPLLGTSASYNEQFF.

This clonotype was picked up many times. CDR3 nucleotide sequence: TGCAGTTCTCGGAGGGGGAGCCTGGGGCCAGATACGCAGTATTTT. As protein: CSSRRGSLGPDTQYF. The chain employs TRBV20-1 and TRBJ2-3; D might be TRBD1 or TRBD2, each matching 6 bases. Per the germline V gene, CDR1 is DFQATT and CDR2 is SNEGSKA (reference sequence). This CDR3 is 15 amino acids long. V dropped 8 bases and J dropped 4 bases, with 22 bases sitting between them.

The sample holds many counts of this clonotype. This chain connects TRBV10-3 to TRBJ2-1; TRBD2 matches at 9 bases. Germline lookup yields CDR1 ENHRY and CDR2 SYGVKD. V dropped 2 bases and J dropped 6; count of bases not matched to a gene: 11. The CDR3 covers 17 residues. DNA of the CDR3: TGTGCCATCAGTGAGGAGGCGGCGGGAGGGCCGGGCAATGAGCAGTTCTTC. Its translation is CAISEEAAGGPGNEQFF.

This clonotype was seen repeatedly, ten times or more. The chain carries TRBV20-1 and TRBJ2-7; no reliable D call. Germline V gene data show CDR1 as DFQATT and CDR2 as SNEGSKA (reference sequence). Trimming cost V 5 bases and J 2 bases, with 13 bases left between them. The CDR3 has 13 amino acids. In nucleotides, the CDR3 is TGCAGTGCTCGTGGACGGGCGCCCTACGAGCAGTACTTC. Translation: CSARGRAPYEQYF.

This clonotype was seen many times. The genes are TRBV15 and TRBJ2-3; 8 nucleotides line up with TRBD2. This CDR3 comprises 15 residues. The V and J ends lost 5 bases and 6 bases, in that order; junction bases with no gene match: 10. Germline V CDR1 and CDR2: LNHNV, YYDKDF (reference sequence). The CDR3 DNA reads TGTGCCACCAGCTTCGACGGGAGGGCAGGGGATACGCAGTATTTT. It codes for CATSFDGRAGDTQYF.

This clonotype was recorded at least ten times. This chain links TRBV7-2 with TRBJ1-2; unclear D gene. V lost 0 bases, J lost 4 bases, and 15 bases lay in between. The CDR3 contains 16 residues. CDR1 is SGHTA and CDR2 is FQGNSA in the germline V gene. CDR3 loop: CASSLAGRAASYGYTF. The CDR3 DNA is TGTGCCAGCAGCTTAGCGGGTCGGGCAGCTAGCTATGGCTACACCTTC.

This clonotype was recorded at least ten times. The V call is TRBV5-1, the J call TRBJ2-7; TRBD2 agrees at 11 bases. The CDR3 loop spans 18 amino acids. Trimming took 2 bases from V and 0 from J; bases not matched to a gene: 10. The germline V gene encodes CDR1 SGHRS and CDR2 YFSETQ. The DNA for the CDR3 is TGCGCCAGCAGCTTCGGGACTAGCGGTAATGGGTACTCCTACGAGCAGTACTTC. This gives the protein CASSFGTSGNGYSYEQYF.

This clonotype showed up many times. V gene TRBV7-9 combines with J gene TRBJ1-2, with a possible D match to TRBD1 (6 bases). Per germline, CDR1 SEHNR and CDR2 FQNEAQ (reference sequence). The CDR3 consists of 14 residues. V lost 0 bases, J lost 4 bases, and 9 bases lay in between. For the CDR3, the DNA is TGTGCCAGCAGCTTAGCGGGGGGCAGCTATGGCTACACCTTC. It codes for CASSLAGGSYGYTF.

This clonotype has only a few counts. The V and J genes are TRBV7-9 and TRBJ1-4; D is ambiguous. From germline, CDR1 is SEHNR and CDR2 FQNEAQ (reference sequence). V lost 3 bases and J 0 bases, leaving 11 bases between the germline ends. The CDR3 has 16 residues. The CDR3 is CASSFIRTATNEKLFF. The CDR3 DNA follows: TGTGCCAGCAGCTTTATCCGAACCGCAACTAATGAAAAACTGTTTTTT. The entire variable domain, with the rest obtained from reference TRBV7-9 and TRBJ1-4, is as follows: DTGVSQNPRHKITKRGQNVTFRCDPISEHNRLYWYRQTLGQGPEFLTYFQNEAQLEKSRLLSDRFSAERPKGSFSTLEIQRTEQGDSAMYLCASSFIRTATNEKLFFGSGTQLSVL.

This clonotype was observed a handful of times. The chain employs TRBV11-1 and TRBJ1-2, with D possibly being TRBD1 (5 bases). The CDR3 has 19 amino acids. V was shortened by 5 bases and J by 3 bases, with 28 bases between the two germline ends. Looked up from germline, CDR1 is SGHAT and CDR2 is FQDESV (reference sequence). The CDR3 DNA sequence: TGTGCCAGCAGCGCCGAACCGGGACGCGGGAACTACTTCTACTATGGCTACACCTTC. It encodes CASSAEPGRGNYFYYGYTF.

This clonotype was seen repeatedly, ten times or more. The gene calls are TRBV20-1 and TRBJ2-1; 8 bases match TRBD2. V dropped 1 base and J dropped 10; count of bases not matched to a gene: 3. Germline CDR1 DFQATT, CDR2 SNEGSKA (reference sequence). CDR3 size: 12 residues. The CDR3 loop reads CSARVGTREQFF. CDR3 in DNA: TGCAGTGCTAGAGTCGGGACTAGAGAGCAGTTCTTC.

This clonotype was counted many times. V is TRBV7-8 and J is TRBJ2-5; 9 bases agree with TRBD2. The germline V gene has CDR1 SGHVS and CDR2 FQNEAQ. The CDR3 spans 15 residues. Trimming cost V 5 bases and J 1 base; bases outside gene matches: 5. The CDR3 region is CASSEGRGGQETQYF. DNA of the CDR3: TGTGCCAGCAGCGAGGGGCGGGGGGGCCAAGAGACCCAGTACTTC.

Many counts were recorded for this clonotype. The chain is built from TRBV5-1 and TRBJ2-5; D possibly corresponds to TRBD1 (6 bases). The V gene's germline CDR1 is SGHRS and CDR2 YFSETQ. Trimming left V 5 bases short and J 3 bases short, with 11 bases between. The CDR3 length is 13 residues. The CDR3 sequence is CASSGGPEETQYF. CDR3 DNA sequence: TGCGCCAGCAGTGGGGGCCCTGAAGAGACCCAGTACTTC.

Ten or more counts support this clonotype. The J gene is TRBJ2-1, the V gene TRBV20-1; no reliable D call. CDR1 and CDR2 from the germline V gene are DFQATT and SNEGSKA (reference sequence). Trimming left V 5 bases short and J 3 bases short, with 11 bases between. CDR3 length equals 13 residues. The DNA for the CDR3 is TGCAGTGCTTCCCCCGGAAGCTACAATGAGCAGTTCTTC. Its translation is CSASPGSYNEQFF.

This clonotype has at least ten counts. A much larger clone differs from this one at a single base, so this may be a read error. The rearrangement uses TRBV7-9 and TRBJ2-3; D is unclear. The germline V gene encodes CDR1 SEHNR and CDR2 FQNEAQ (reference sequence). This CDR3 has 11 residues. V gave up 5 bases and J gave up 4 bases, with 4 bases separating them. Written as DNA, the CDR3 is TGTGCCAGCAGCCGGTCAGATACGCAGTATTTT. It is translated as CASSRSDTQYF.

This clonotype was counted at least ten times. The V call is TRBV4-1, the J call TRBJ2-6; tentative D call: TRBD1 (5 bases). V was pared by 0 bases and J by 0 bases, with 6 bases between. This CDR3 spans 16 amino acids. CDR1 MGHRA and CDR2 YSYEKL come from the germline V gene. CDR3 sequence reads: CASSQEGVSGANVLTF. The CDR3 DNA is TGCGCCAGCAGCCAAGAAGGGGTCTCTGGGGCCAACGTCCTGACTTTC.

The V gene is TRBV12-3 or TRBV12-4, the J gene TRBJ2-1; either TRBD1 or TRBD2 may fit D (5 bases each). The V gene lost 2 bases and the J gene lost 11 bases, with 10 bases spanning the gap. This CDR3 region has 12 residues. The CDR3 loop reads CASSLQKGQQFF. The CDR3 DNA follows: TGTGCCAGCAGTTTACAAAAGGGACAGCAGTTCTTC.

The CDR3 reads CSASGVAGGQETQYF. In nucleotides, the CDR3 is TGCAGTGCTAGTGGGGTAGCGGGGGGTCAAGAGACCCAGTACTTC. The genes are TRBV20-1 and TRBJ2-5; 10 bases are shared with TRBD2. The CDR3 covers 15 residues. The V segment lost 3 bases and the J segment 2 bases; nucleotides outside the gene matches: 6. CDR1 and CDR2 (germline): DFQATT, SNEGSKA (reference sequence).

J is TRBJ1-2 and V is TRBV5-1; D is undetermined. The ends were cut back, 0 bases at V and 8 bases at J, with 11 bases in the middle. The CDR3 length is 13 residues. Germline V gene data show CDR1 as SGHRS and CDR2 as YFSETQ. The CDR3 loop is CASSLEMGNGYTF. The CDR3 DNA sequence: TGCGCCAGCAGCTTGGAAATGGGGAACGGCTACACCTTC.

This clonotype came up many times. V gene TRBV19 combines with J gene TRBJ1-1, with a possible D match to TRBD1 (5 bases). V was clipped by 5 bases and J by 5 bases, with 15 bases between them. CDR3 length: 14 amino acids. CDR1 and CDR2 from the germline V gene are LNHDA and SQIVND (reference sequence). The CDR3 is CASSPGLLGTEAFF. For the CDR3, the DNA is TGTGCCAGTAGTCCGGGACTTCTTGGGACTGAAGCTTTCTTT.

In its sample, this clonotype was seen many times. This chain uses TRBV10-2 with TRBJ2-1; D might be TRBD2 (5 bases). This CDR3 is 13 amino acids long. Germline V CDR1 and CDR2: WSHSY, SAAADI. Deletions cut 11 bases from V and 3 bases from J, with 14 bases between. This CDR3 reads CASCLEDYNEQFF. DNA of the CDR3: TGCGCCTCGTGCCTGGAGGACTACAATGAGCAGTTCTTC.

Many counts were recorded for this clonotype. The V call is TRBV4-1, the J call TRBJ2-1, with 13 bases identical to TRBD2. The CDR3 is made up of 17 amino acids. With V trimmed by 4 bases and J by 7 bases, 10 bases remained unmatched. Germline CDR1 reads MGHRA; CDR2 reads YSYEKL. The CDR3 here is CASSRGTSGNGGNEQFF. In DNA form, the CDR3 reads TGCGCCAGCAGCCGGGGGACTAGCGGGAATGGGGGGAATGAGCAGTTCTTC.

This clonotype occurred many times. J is TRBJ1-1 and V is TRBV4-1; D may be TRBD1 (6 bases). Germline CDR1 MGHRA, CDR2 YSYEKL. V lost 1 base and J 14 bases, leaving 11 bases between the germline ends. The CDR3 totals 11 residues. CDR3 in amino acids: CASSQGQGFFF. The CDR3 nucleotides are TGCGCCAGCAGCCAAGGCCAGGGGTTCTTCTTT.

This clonotype was observed a handful of times. The rearrangement uses TRBV12-3 or TRBV12-4 and TRBJ2-3, with D perhaps assigned TRBD1 or TRBD2 (6 bases each). This CDR3 is built from 14 residues. The V end lost 8 bases, the J end lost 7 bases, and 19 bases lay between the germline ends. The chain's CDR3 is CASGLGGAQNTQYF. CDR3 nucleotide sequence: TGTGCCAGCGGGTTGGGGGGCGCACAGAATACGCAGTATTTT.

The table lists this clonotype with many counts. This chain links TRBV30 with TRBJ2-7; 8 bases are shared with TRBD1. The trim removed 4 bases at V and 5 bases at J, leaving 7 bases unmatched. This CDR3 contains 13 residues. CDR1 is GTSNPN and CDR2 is SVGIG in the germline V gene (reference sequence). CDR3 nucleotide sequence: TGTGCCTGGACCATCCTACAGGGGGACGAGCAGTACTTC. The encoded protein is CAWTILQGDEQYF.

In its sample, this clonotype was seen a few times. The genes are TRBV27 and TRBJ1-5, with TRBD1 as a possible D gene (6 bases). Deletions cut 4 bases from V and 0 bases from J, with 16 bases between. CDR1 and CDR2 (germline): MNHEY, SMNVEV (reference sequence). The CDR3 covers 17 residues. The DNA of the CDR3 is TGTGCCAGCAGTTCCCTCGGACAGACTTATAGCAATCAGCCCCAGCATTTT. Its translation is CASSSLGQTYSNQPQHF.

At least ten counts were recorded for this clonotype. V is TRBV5-6 and J is TRBJ1-5; D is unclear. The CDR3 contains 12 residues. Germline V gives CDR1 SGHDT, CDR2 YYEEEE. The germline V and J ends were trimmed by 3 bases and 4 bases, with 5 bases remaining between them. The CDR3: CASSSLNQPQHF. CDR3 nucleotides: TGTGCCAGCAGCTCTCTGAATCAGCCCCAGCATTTT. Drawing the rest from reference TRBV5-6 and TRBJ1-5, the complete variable domain is DAGVTQSPTHLIKTRGQQVTLRCSPKSGHDTVSWYQQALGQGPQFIFQYYEEEERQRGNFPDRFSGHQFPNYSSELNVNALLLGDSALYLCASSSLNQPQHFGDGTRLSIL.

Many counts were recorded for this clonotype. The rearrangement uses TRBV12-3 or TRBV12-4 and TRBJ2-5; D gene unclear. The CDR3 runs 13 residues. Trimming took off 7 bases at V and 5 bases at J, with 14 bases between the two ends. CDR3 bases: TGTGCCAGCACCCTGGGGTTCGGCGAGACCCAGTACTTC. Encoded protein: CASTLGFGETQYF.

This clonotype came up many times. The J gene is TRBJ1-6, the V gene TRBV20-1; 8 bases line up with TRBD1. This CDR3 spans 14 amino acids. With V trimmed by 6 bases and J by 7 bases, 8 bases remained unmatched. The germline V gene has CDR1 DFQATT and CDR2 SNEGSKA (reference sequence). CDR3 nucleotides: TGCAGTGCGAATGGACAGGGTATGAATTCACCCCTCCACTTT. Its translation: CSANGQGMNSPLHF.

This clonotype came up many times. This rearrangement joins TRBV5-6 to TRBJ2-1; TRBD2 matches 7 bases. V shed 4 bases, J shed 1 base, and the junction held 8 bases outside the gene matches. In germline, CDR1 is SGHDT, CDR2 YYEEEE. The CDR3 length is 16 residues. The CDR3 DNA reads TGTGCCAGCAGCACCTCTGGTAGCGGGTCCTACAATGAGCAGTTCTTC. Its protein product is CASSTSGSGSYNEQFF.